This T cell receptor beta chain was profiled in a study of T cells after somatic rescue of genetic block. Per the germline V gene, CDR1 is SGHRS and CDR2 is YFSETQ. V was shortened by 4 bases and J by 6 bases, with 17 bases between the two germline ends. This CDR3 comprises 14 residues. TCRdb's copy holds only in-frame clones and misses some; the assay was immunoSEQ multiplex PCR. The data contain about 15,000 clones, 70% to 85% of them singletons. The receptor was isolated from a boy younger than 18. The chain carries TRBV5-1 and TRBJ2-7, with a weak D call TRBD1 (6 bases). The sample comprised peripheral blood mononuclear cells (PBMCs). The CDR3 nucleotides read TGCGCCAGCAGCCTAGGACAGATTGCCGGCGAGCAGTACTTC. Its translation is CASSLGQIAGEQYF.